This T cell receptor (beta chain) originates from a study of PD-1 blockade in mismatch repair-deficient tumors. In the study overall: All were previously treated, progressing patients with some twelve mismatch repair-deficient cancer types.

The table came from immunoSEQ multiplex PCR; TCRdb's copy has only in-frame clones and leaves some out. The profile shows around 120,000 clones, about 85% of them singletons. Study results and caveats: Tumor-resident clones, often absent from pretreatment blood, expanded after pembrolizumab and then contracted.

With regard to this clone: Its target is not known. The same CDR3 arises from other DNA sequences in this sample as well.

The CDR3 runs 11 residues. V was clipped by 0 bases and J by 3 bases, with 3 bases between them. Germline CDR1 reads GTSNPN; CDR2 reads SVGIG (reference sequence). The sample was peripheral blood, taken 44 weeks after starting pembrolizumab. The chain has TRBV30 and TRBJ2-7; no clear D gene. The TCR was taken from an adult with mismatch repair-deficient cancer. CDR3 DNA sequence: TGTGCCTGGAGTGTAAGCTACGAGCAGTACTTC. It is translated as CAWSVSYEQYF.